The rows below give T cell receptor beta chains drawn from one sample of a study of blood T cell repertoires in COVID-19. Assay used: immunoSEQ multiplex PCR; TCRdb lists only in-frame clones, some missing. The data contain fewer than 300,000 clones, approximately 83% of them seen just once; the ten biggest clones take up around a tenth. Sequenced: peripheral blood. All receptors come from a woman between 50 and 59 years old who had recovered from COVID-19. Both conserved end residues are part of each CDR3. Fields, in order: D gene, J gene, V gene, clone size, CDR3 protein, CDR3 DNA. The D gene is left open where the match is weak. The size entry is marked missing in some rows and otherwise reads once, few, many or a size class.

TRBD1 | TRBJ1-1 | TRBV27 | - | CASSYRPTGGTEAFF | TGTGCCAGCAGTTATAGACCGACAGGGGGCACTGAAGCTTTCTTT
- | TRBJ2-4 | TRBV28 | - | CASSPYWRERIENIQYF | TGTGCCAGCAGCCCTTACTGGAGGGAGAGGATAGAAAACATTCAGTACTTC
- | TRBJ1-5 | TRBV19 | - | CASSLQGGNQPQHF | TGTGCCAGTAGTTTACAGGGTGGCAATCAGCCCCAGCATTTT
- | TRBJ1-5 | TRBV6-1 | - | CASSNPGLDQPQHF | TGTGCCAGCAGTAACCCGGGACTCGATCAGCCCCAGCATTTT
- | TRBJ2-5 | TRBV7-2 | once | CASSSPGKETQYF | TGTGCCAGCAGCTCGCCAGGGAAAGAGACCCAGTACTTC
TRBD1 | TRBJ1-1 | TRBV5-1 | once | CASSSQGAGTEAFF | TGCGCCAGCAGCTCCCAGGGGGCCGGCACTGAAGCTTTCTTT
- | TRBJ1-1 | TRBV4-3 | - | CASSRTPTGFYTEAFF | TGCGCCAGCAGCCGTACCCCTACAGGGTTCTACACTGAAGCTTTCTTT
TRBD2 | TRBJ2-5 | TRBV7-2 | - | CASSLMGLAGQETQYF | TGTGCCAGCAGCTTAATGGGACTAGCGGGACAAGAGACCCAGTACTTC
- | TRBJ2-6 | TRBV7-3 | - | CASSLKGLGSSGANVLTF | TGTGCCAGCAGCTTGAAGGGACTCGGATCCTCTGGGGCCAACGTCCTGACTTTC
- | TRBJ2-1 | TRBV7-2 | - | CASSLGVGGVYNEQFF | TGTGCCAGCAGCTTAGGGGTAGGGGGGGTGTACAATGAGCAGTTCTTC
TRBD1 | TRBJ1-5 | TRBV7-3 | - | CASSLIETGDQPQHF | TGTGCCAGCAGCTTAATAGAGACAGGGGATCAGCCCCAGCATTTT
TRBD1 | TRBJ2-7 | TRBV28 | - | CASSLRPGQVFSYEQYF | TGTGCCAGCAGTTTAAGACCGGGACAGGTGTTCTCCTACGAGCAGTACTTC
- | TRBJ1-4 | TRBV20-1 | - | CSASQDEKLFF | TGCAGTGCTTCCCAGGATGAAAAACTGTTTTTT
- | TRBJ1-4 | TRBV19 | - | CASSSLRRGVEKLFF | TGTGCCAGTAGTTCCCTCCGGAGGGGTGTCGAAAAACTGTTTTTT
- | TRBJ2-3 | TRBV19 | - | CASSIVNRAWTDTQYF | TGTGCCAGTAGTATAGTTAACAGGGCATGGACAGATACGCAGTATTTT
TRBD1 | TRBJ2-7 | TRBV29-1 | - | CSVRTGPEQYF | TGCAGCGTCCGGACAGGGCCGGAGCAGTACTTC
- | TRBJ1-1 | TRBV4-2 | - | CASSQDPSGGVTEAFF | TGTGCCAGCAGCCAAGATCCTTCGGGGGGGGTTACTGAAGCTTTCTTT
- | TRBJ1-2 | TRBV7-9 | - | CASSLGGLGGRGGYTF | TGTGCCAGCAGCCTCGGCGGACTGGGGGGACGGGGTGGCTACACCTTC
TRBD1 | TRBJ2-3 | TRBV9 | - | CASSVAGQGVSRTQYF | TGTGCCAGCAGCGTAGCGGGACAGGGGGTATCCAGGACGCAGTATTTT
TRBD2 | TRBJ2-7 | TRBV27 | - | CASSWAGGSKRYEQYF | TGTGCCAGCAGCTGGGCGGGGGGTAGTAAGCGCTACGAGCAGTACTTC
- | TRBJ1-5 | TRBV7-3 | few | CASSLTQGSNQPQHF | TGTGCCAGCAGCTTAACACAGGGTAGCAATCAGCCCCAGCATTTT
- | TRBJ1-2 | TRBV20-1 | - | CSEGRRGYTF | TGCAGTGAGGGAAGGAGGGGCTACACCTTC
- | TRBJ1-1 | TRBV27 | - | CASSLSFGHSNTEAFF | TGTGCCAGCAGTTTATCGTTTGGACATTCGAACACTGAAGCTTTCTTT
- | TRBJ1-1 | TRBV6-2/TRBV6-3 | - | CASSRPSQGLSTEAFF | TGTGCCAGCAGTCGCCCATCCCAGGGGCTTTCCACTGAAGCTTTCTTT
- | TRBJ1-2 | TRBV9 | - | CASSAPLGGLRGYTF | TGTGCCAGCAGCGCCCCCCTAGGAGGGCTAAGGGGCTACACCTTC
TRBD2 | TRBJ2-1 | TRBV6-5 | - | CASSYSLAGDLEQFF | TGTGCCAGCAGTTACTCTCTAGCGGGAGATCTTGAGCAGTTCTTC
TRBD1 | TRBJ2-7 | TRBV27 | - | CASSAGQVTSYEQYF | TGTGCCAGCAGCGCAGGACAGGTGACCTCCTACGAGCAGTACTTC
- | TRBJ2-3 | TRBV9 | - | CASSVVFLDTQYF | TGTGCCAGCAGCGTAGTTTTTCTGGATACGCAGTATTTT
- | TRBJ1-1 | TRBV28 | - | CASSFSMNTEAFF | TGTGCCAGCAGTTTTTCCATGAACACTGAAGCTTTCTTT
- | TRBJ1-2 | TRBV19 | - | CASSIESYGYTF | TGTGCCAGTAGTATAGAGAGCTATGGCTACACCTTC